This T cell receptor (beta chain) derives from a study of PD-L1 blockade in urothelial cancer. About the study: Blood analysis was done at 3 weeks (second dose) and 6 weeks after treatment began.

Some clones are missing from TCRdb's copy, which holds only in-frame ones; the method was immunoSEQ multiplex PCR. The table shows 35,000 to 55,000 clones, with 82% occurring only once. Described time point: peripheral blood 6 weeks after treatment start. Locally advanced or metastatic urothelial carcinoma was present in patients. Germline V gives CDR1 SGHRS, CDR2 YFSETQ. The CDR3 runs 16 residues. Trimming at V came to 4 bases and at J to 1 base, leaving 8 bases not matched to a gene. This material consisted of PBMCs, taken around atezolizumab (anti-PD-L1) treatment. The receptor was isolated from a man aged 60 to 69 with urothelial cancer. The V call is TRBV5-1, the J call TRBJ2-7; 10 bases match TRBD1. DNA of the CDR3: TGCGCCAGCAGCGGGGGGGACAGGGGCGATTCCTACGAGCAGTACTTC. As protein: CASSGGDRGDSYEQYF.